These T cell receptor beta chains were read from a single sample in a study of regulatory T cells in long-lasting Graves disease. TCRdb reprocessed the multiplex PCR reads with MiXCR, giving one entry per CDR3 protein. This table has about 470,000 distinct CDR3 sequences, 15% appearing once. The sample was also reused in another study, on T cells in Graves' hyperthyroidism and ophthalmopathy.

The source was peripheral blood mononuclear cells (PBMCs), collected at new diagnosis, from a patient treated with antithyroid drugs. Source of these receptors: a woman in her thirties with Graves disease. CDR3s include the opening cysteine and the closing phenylalanine or tryptophan. A D gene is named only where the DNA matches it firmly. The size of a clone is reported for some rows only, either as once, few or many, or as a class for expanded clones.

J gene: TRBJ2-2
V gene: TRBV18
clone size: .
D gene: TRBD2
CDR3 protein: CASSPMGTRISNTGELFF
CDR3 DNA: TGTGCCAGCTCACCCATGGGGACTAGGATTTCGAACACCGGGGAGCTGTTTTTT

J gene: TRBJ1-4
V gene: TRBV6-1
clone size: few
D gene: TRBD1
CDR3 protein: CASRTTGSREKLFF
CDR3 DNA: TGTGCCAGCAGAACGACAGGGAGTCGCGAAAAACTGTTTTTT

J gene: TRBJ1-1
V gene: TRBV25-1
clone size: .
D gene: TRBD1
CDR3 protein: CASSGPKTGGAAFF
CDR3 DNA: TGTGCCAGCAGTGGGCCCAAGACAGGGGGCGCAGCTTTCTTT

J gene: TRBJ2-7
V gene: TRBV7-9
clone size: many
D gene: TRBD1
CDR3 protein: CASSFRDRAYEQYF
CDR3 DNA: TGTGCCAGCAGCTTCCGGGACAGGGCCTACGAGCAGTACTTC

J gene: TRBJ2-1
V gene: TRBV11-1
clone size: many
D gene: .
CDR3 protein: CASTVWGTVPKTEQFF
CDR3 DNA: TGTGCCAGCACCGTTTGGGGGACCGTTCCCAAAACTGAGCAGTTCTTC

J gene: TRBJ2-2
V gene: TRBV10-3
clone size: few
D gene: .
CDR3 protein: CAISLGVRAGELFF
CDR3 DNA: TGTGCCATCAGTCTCGGAGTAAGGGCCGGGGAGCTGTTTTTT

J gene: TRBJ2-3
V gene: TRBV6-5
clone size: once
D gene: .
CDR3 protein: CASSYSVNIGGSVRDTQYF
CDR3 DNA: TGTGCCAGCAGTTACTCGGTGAACATAGGAGGGAGTGTGAGAGATACGCAGTATTTT

J gene: TRBJ2-6
V gene: TRBV12-3/TRBV12-4
clone size: few
D gene: .
CDR3 protein: CASSLQDSGANVLTF
CDR3 DNA: TGTGCCAGCAGTCTGCAGGACTCTGGGGCCAACGTCCTGACTTTC

J gene: TRBJ1-4
V gene: TRBV5-1
clone size: .
D gene: .
CDR3 protein: CASSLIAGENEKLFF
CDR3 DNA: TGCGCCAGCAGCTTGATTGCAGGGGAGAATGAAAAACTGTTTTTT

J gene: TRBJ1-1
V gene: TRBV6-1
clone size: many
D gene: TRBD1
CDR3 protein: CATHRGQGAGTEAFF
CDR3 DNA: TGTGCCACCCATAGGGGACAGGGGGCTGGAACTGAAGCTTTCTTT

J gene: TRBJ1-2
V gene: TRBV6-2/TRBV6-3
clone size: many
D gene: .
CDR3 protein: CASSYPGVASYGYTF
CDR3 DNA: TGTGCCAGCAGTTACCCCGGGGTGGCGAGCTATGGCTACACCTTC

J gene: TRBJ2-7
V gene: TRBV5-1
clone size: many
D gene: .
CDR3 protein: CASSEGTLGHEQYF
CDR3 DNA: TGCGCCAGCAGCGAAGGGACGTTGGGCCACGAGCAGTACTTC

J gene: TRBJ2-5
V gene: TRBV2
clone size: .
D gene: .
CDR3 protein: CASSTARTPQETQYF
CDR3 DNA: TGTGCCAGCAGTACCGCGCGGACACCGCAAGAGACCCAGTACTTC

J gene: TRBJ2-3
V gene: TRBV12-3/TRBV12-4
clone size: many
D gene: TRBD2
CDR3 protein: CASSPTSGGGGTDTQYF
CDR3 DNA: TGTGCCAGCAGTCCGACTAGCGGGGGGGGAGGCACAGATACGCAGTATTTT

J gene: TRBJ2-4
V gene: TRBV11-1
clone size: .
D gene: .
CDR3 protein: CASSLGILQGFKNIQYF
CDR3 DNA: TGTGCCAGCAGCTTAGGGATTCTCCAGGGGTTCAAAAACATTCAGTACTTC

J gene: TRBJ2-1
V gene: TRBV7-3
clone size: .
D gene: .
CDR3 protein: CASSRGVRNEQFF
CDR3 DNA: TGTGCCAGCAGCCGAGGGGTTAGGAATGAGCAGTTCTTC

J gene: TRBJ2-7
V gene: TRBV12-3/TRBV12-4
clone size: many
D gene: .
CDR3 protein: CASSHRASQYF
CDR3 DNA: TGTGCCAGCAGCCACCGGGCCTCGCAGTACTTC

J gene: TRBJ2-7
V gene: TRBV6-1
clone size: few
D gene: .
CDR3 protein: CASGRDGGSYEQYF
CDR3 DNA: TGTGCCAGCGGCCGGGACGGGGGCTCCTACGAGCAGTACTTC